These 15 T cell receptor beta chains were all obtained from the same sample, sequenced in a study of T cell responses to AZD1222 COVID-19 vaccine. This table comes from immunoSEQ multiplex PCR, and its TCRdb copy is limited to in-frame clones, with some not included. This table holds around 70,000 clones, around nine tenths found once. The material was peripheral blood, obtained 28 days after the second AZD1222 dose. Receptors originate from an adult who received the AZD1222 COVID-19 vaccine.

The chain is built from TRBV6-5 and TRBJ2-7; the D call may be TRBD1 or TRBD2 (5 bases each). CDR3 length equals 15 residues. Germline CDR1 is MNHEY and CDR2 is SVGAGI. Trimming cost V 7 bases and J 0 bases, with 16 bases left between them. CDR3 sequence: CASTPAWGSSYEQYF. The CDR3 nucleotides are TGTGCCAGCACCCCAGCGTGGGGGAGCTCCTACGAGCAGTACTTC.

V usage is TRBV6-5 and J usage is TRBJ1-2; 10 bases are shared with TRBD1. CDR1 and CDR2 (germline): MNHEY, SVGAGI. The CDR3 covers 13 residues. The V and J ends lost 7 bases and 7 bases, in that order; junction bases with no gene match: 6. CDR3 in DNA: TGTGCCAGCAATCGACAGGGGGCTGGTGGCTACACCTTC. It translates to CASNRQGAGGYTF.

This clone was recorded once. The chain links TRBV18 to TRBJ2-3; D possibly corresponds to TRBD1 (5 bases). The germline gives CDR1 KGHSH, CDR2 LQKENI. The CDR3 has 13 amino acids. Trimming pared 2 bases from V and 4 bases from J, leaving 7 bases between. This CDR3 is CASSPAGPDTQYF. As DNA, the CDR3 is TGTGCCAGCTCACCAGCAGGGCCAGATACGCAGTATTTT.

The chain is built from TRBV6-5 and TRBJ2-1; D is unclear. V lost 11 bases and J lost 5, with 13 bases in between. The CDR3 is 12 amino acids. Germline values: CDR1 MNHEY, CDR2 SVGAGI. This CDR3 reads CAVRRENNEQFF. The CDR3 nucleotides read TGTGCCGTCAGAAGGGAAAACAATGAGCAGTTCTTC.

This chain links TRBV30 with TRBJ1-4; 9 bases match TRBD1. This CDR3 spans 15 amino acids. V was pared by 4 bases and J by 2 bases, with 5 bases of the junction left unmatched. Germline values: CDR1 GTSNPN, CDR2 SVGIG (reference sequence). The DNA for the CDR3 is TGTGCCTGGACGGGACAGGGTATTACTAATGAAAAACTGTTTTTT. It encodes CAWTGQGITNEKLFF.

This clone has only a few counts. The V and J genes are TRBV6-5 and TRBJ1-1; D is unresolved. V was pared by 4 bases and J by 1 base, with 10 bases between. Per the germline V gene, CDR1 is MNHEY and CDR2 is SVGAGI. The CDR3 is 14 amino acids. This CDR3 reads CASSFLRGNTEAFF. In DNA, the CDR3 is TGTGCCAGCAGTTTCCTACGGGGGAACACTGAAGCTTTCTTT.

This clone has just a few counts. V gene TRBV18 combines with J gene TRBJ2-7, with 12 bases aligning to TRBD1. CDR3 length: 15 residues. Germline V gene lookup returns CDR1 KGHSH and CDR2 LQKENI. Losses at the gene ends were 6 bases for V and 5 bases for J; bases not matched to a gene: 8. Here the CDR3 reads CASSPGTGGFDEQYF. The CDR3 DNA sequence: TGTGCCAGCTCGCCGGGGACAGGGGGCTTCGACGAGCAGTACTTC.

The CDR3 here is CAISESGQDSGNTIYF. In DNA form, the CDR3 reads TGTGCCATCAGTGAGTCGGGACAGGACTCTGGAAACACCATATATTTT. V gene TRBV10-3 combines with J gene TRBJ1-3, with 8 positions matching TRBD1. The V gene's germline CDR1 is ENHRY and CDR2 SYGVKD. The CDR3 contains 16 residues. The trim removed 0 bases at V and 0 bases at J, leaving 1 base unmatched.

The CDR3 DNA sequence: TGTGCCAGCAGTGCCGCAGGGGGCTATGGCTACACCTTC. Translation: CASSAAGGYGYTF. The gene calls are TRBV27 and TRBJ1-2; TRBD1 agrees at 7 bases. With 5 bases clipped from V and 4 bases from J, the junction kept 4 bases outside the gene matches. The CDR3 sequence is 13 residues long. Germline V CDR1 and CDR2: MNHEY, SMNVEV (reference sequence).

The V gene is TRBV3-1 (or the pseudogene TRBV3-2), the J gene TRBJ2-5; 7 bases agree with TRBD2. Germline V gene data show CDR1 as LGHDT and CDR2 as YNNKEL (reference sequence). V was clipped by 0 bases and J by 9 bases; unmatched bases: 7. The length of the CDR3 is 14 residues. CDR3 loop: CASSQEGPGGPQYF. CDR3 DNA: TGTGCCAGCAGCCAAGAAGGGCCGGGGGGTCCCCAGTACTTC.

V gene TRBV7-9 combines with J gene TRBJ1-5, with D maybe TRBD1 (5 bases). Germline assignment: CDR1 SEHNR and CDR2 FQNEAQ (reference sequence). The CDR3 contains 15 residues. V was trimmed by 2 bases and J by 1 base, leaving 9 bases between them. CDR3 nucleotide sequence: TGTGCCAGCAGCTTAATTGGGGGAAGCAATCAGCCCCAGCATTTT. It translates to CASSLIGGSNQPQHF.

The chain uses TRBV4-2 and TRBJ2-1; D might be TRBD2 (6 bases). From germline, CDR1 is LGHNA and CDR2 YNFKEQ. Deletions cut 0 bases from V and 2 bases from J, with 11 bases between. The CDR3 length is 16 residues. The CDR3 region has the DNA TGTGCCAGCAGCCAAGATGTAGGCGGGACCTACAATGAGCAGTTCTTC. Translation: CASSQDVGGTYNEQFF.

The gene calls are TRBV4-2 and TRBJ1-4, with D unclear. Germline CDR1 reads LGHNA; CDR2 reads YNFKEQ. The CDR3 has 12 amino acids. V was cut by 1 base and J by 6 bases, with 3 bases left in between. CDR3 DNA: TGTGCCAGCAGCCAAGCCGATGAAAAACTGTTTTTT. As protein: CASSQADEKLFF.

The chain uses TRBV5-5 and TRBJ2-2, with TRBD2 matching over 9 bases. Losses at the gene ends were 1 base for V and 5 bases for J; bases not matched to a gene: 9. There are 17 residues in the CDR3. CDR1 and CDR2 (germline): SGHKS, YYEKEE (reference sequence). The CDR3 coding sequence is TGTGCCAGCAGCTTGAGGTACGGACTAGCGTTGACCGGGGAGCTGTTTTTT. Its protein is CASSLRYGLALTGELFF.

In this sample, this clone turned up a few times. This chain connects TRBV5-5 to TRBJ1-1; the D is unclear. The V gene lost 2 bases and the J gene lost 0 bases, with 8 bases spanning the gap. This CDR3 has 14 residues. CDR1 is SGHKS, CDR2 YYEKEE, per germline (reference sequence). The CDR3 bases are TGTGCCAGCAGCTTAGAACGGCTGAACACTGAAGCTTTCTTT. Encoded protein: CASSLERLNTEAFF.